This T cell receptor beta chain was obtained from a study of T cell responses to AZD1222 COVID-19 vaccine. Note on this clone: What it recognizes is unknown.

The assay was immunoSEQ multiplex PCR, and TCRdb's table has in-frame clones only and misses some. The sample lists fewer than 150,000 clones, about 88% seen once, with 7.6% in the top ten. The CDR3 is made up of 13 amino acids. Germline V gene sequence: CDR1 SGHAT, CDR2 FQNNGV. V was cut by 8 bases and J by 5 bases, with 14 bases left in between. Notes on the study in general: Spike-specific TCR breadth rose after two AZD1222 doses, and depth rose as well. Clonal diversity was possibly underestimated, and white British individuals and females predominated among donors.

This rearrangement joins TRBV11-2 to TRBJ2-3; D may match TRBD1 or TRBD2 (6 bases each). This receptor was obtained from an adult in good health. Sequences were derived from peripheral blood, sampled on day 0 of AZD1222 vaccination. The CDR3, as DNA: TGTGCCAGCTCTAAGGGGGGCGGAGATACGCAGTATTTT. Amino acid sequence: CASSKGGGDTQYF.